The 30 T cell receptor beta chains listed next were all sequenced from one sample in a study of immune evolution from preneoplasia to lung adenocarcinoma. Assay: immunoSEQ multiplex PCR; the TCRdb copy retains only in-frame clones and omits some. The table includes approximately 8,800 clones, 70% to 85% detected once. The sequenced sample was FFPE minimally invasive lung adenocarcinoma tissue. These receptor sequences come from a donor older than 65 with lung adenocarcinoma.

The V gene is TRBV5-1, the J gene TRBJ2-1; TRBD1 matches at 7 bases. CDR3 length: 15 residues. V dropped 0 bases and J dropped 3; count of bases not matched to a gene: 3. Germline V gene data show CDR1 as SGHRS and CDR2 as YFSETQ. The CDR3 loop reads CASSLGTGIYNEQFF. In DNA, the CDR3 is TGCGCCAGCAGCTTGGGGACAGGAATCTACAATGAGCAGTTCTTC.

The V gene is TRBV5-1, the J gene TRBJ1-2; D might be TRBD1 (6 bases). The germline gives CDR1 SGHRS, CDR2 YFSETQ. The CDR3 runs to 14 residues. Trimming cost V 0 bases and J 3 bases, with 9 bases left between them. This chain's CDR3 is CASSLDRAYYGYTF. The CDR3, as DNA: TGCGCCAGCAGCTTGGACAGGGCCTACTATGGCTACACCTTC. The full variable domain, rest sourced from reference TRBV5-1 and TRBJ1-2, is KAGVTQTPRYLIKTRGQQVTLSCSPISGHRSVSWYQQTPGQGLQFLFEYFSETQRNKGNFPGRFSGRQFSNSRSEMNVSTLELGDSALYLCASSLDRAYYGYTFGSGTRLTVV.

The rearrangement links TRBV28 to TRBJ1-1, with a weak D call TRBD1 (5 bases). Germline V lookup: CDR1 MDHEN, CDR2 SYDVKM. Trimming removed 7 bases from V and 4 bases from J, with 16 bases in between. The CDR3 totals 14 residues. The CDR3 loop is CASNRDGRSTEAFF. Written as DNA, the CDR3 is TGTGCCAGCAACCGGGACGGCAGGAGCACTGAAGCTTTCTTT.

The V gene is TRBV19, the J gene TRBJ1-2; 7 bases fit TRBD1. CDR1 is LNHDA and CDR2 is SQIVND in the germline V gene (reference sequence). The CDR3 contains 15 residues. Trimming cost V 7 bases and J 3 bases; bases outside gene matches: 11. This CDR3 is CASNPRQGVYYGYTF. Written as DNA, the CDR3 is TGTGCCAGTAACCCGAGACAGGGTGTATACTATGGCTACACCTTC.

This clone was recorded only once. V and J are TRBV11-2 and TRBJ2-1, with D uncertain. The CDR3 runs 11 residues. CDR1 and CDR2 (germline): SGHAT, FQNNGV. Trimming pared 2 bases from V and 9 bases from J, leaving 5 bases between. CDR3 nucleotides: TGTGCCAGCAGCTTATCCGGTGAGCAGTTCTTC. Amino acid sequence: CASSLSGEQFF.

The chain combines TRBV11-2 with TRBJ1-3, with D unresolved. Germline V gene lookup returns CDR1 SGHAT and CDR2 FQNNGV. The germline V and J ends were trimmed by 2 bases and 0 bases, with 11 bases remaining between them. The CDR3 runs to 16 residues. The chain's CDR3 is CASSLNGASSGNTIYF. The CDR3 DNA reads TGTGCCAGCAGCTTAAATGGCGCCAGCTCTGGAAACACCATATATTTT.

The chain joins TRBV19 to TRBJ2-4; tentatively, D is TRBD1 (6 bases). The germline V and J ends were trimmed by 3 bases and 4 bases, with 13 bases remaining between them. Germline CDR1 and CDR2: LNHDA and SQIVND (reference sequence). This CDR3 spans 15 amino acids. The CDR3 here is CASSITDRRKNIQYF. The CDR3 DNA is TGTGCCAGTAGTATTACCGACAGGAGAAAAAACATTCAGTACTTC.

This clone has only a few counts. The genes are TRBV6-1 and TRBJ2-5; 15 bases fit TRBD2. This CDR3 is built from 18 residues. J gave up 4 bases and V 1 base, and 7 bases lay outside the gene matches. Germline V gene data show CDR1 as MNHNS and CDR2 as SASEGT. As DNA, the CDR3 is TGTGCCAGCAGTGAAGGGGCCCCGGGACTAGCGGGAGGAGAGACCCAGTACTTC. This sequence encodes CASSEGAPGLAGGETQYF.

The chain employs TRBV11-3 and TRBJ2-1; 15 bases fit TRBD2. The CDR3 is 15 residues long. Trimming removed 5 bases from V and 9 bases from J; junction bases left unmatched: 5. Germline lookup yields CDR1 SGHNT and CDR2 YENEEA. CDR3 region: CASSQGLAGGGEQFF. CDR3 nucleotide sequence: TGTGCCAGCAGCCAAGGACTAGCGGGAGGGGGTGAGCAGTTCTTC.

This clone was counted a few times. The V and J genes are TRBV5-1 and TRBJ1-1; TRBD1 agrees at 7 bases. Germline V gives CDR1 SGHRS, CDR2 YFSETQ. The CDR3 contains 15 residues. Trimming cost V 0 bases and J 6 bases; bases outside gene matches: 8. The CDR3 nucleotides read TGCGCCAGCAGCTTGGCCAGGATGGGACAGTCTGAAGCTTTCTTT. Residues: CASSLARMGQSEAFF.

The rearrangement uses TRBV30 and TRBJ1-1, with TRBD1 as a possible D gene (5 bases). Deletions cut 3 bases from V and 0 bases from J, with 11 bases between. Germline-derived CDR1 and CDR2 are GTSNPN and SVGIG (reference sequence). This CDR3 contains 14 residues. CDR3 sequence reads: CAWRREGMNTEAFF. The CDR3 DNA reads TGTGCCTGGAGACGGGAGGGGATGAACACTGAAGCTTTCTTT.

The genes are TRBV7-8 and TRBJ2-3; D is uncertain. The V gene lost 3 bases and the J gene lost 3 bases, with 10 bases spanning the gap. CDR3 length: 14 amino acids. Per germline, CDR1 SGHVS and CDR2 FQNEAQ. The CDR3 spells CASSFRLDTDTQYF. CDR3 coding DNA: TGTGCCAGCAGCTTTAGACTCGATACAGATACGCAGTATTTT.

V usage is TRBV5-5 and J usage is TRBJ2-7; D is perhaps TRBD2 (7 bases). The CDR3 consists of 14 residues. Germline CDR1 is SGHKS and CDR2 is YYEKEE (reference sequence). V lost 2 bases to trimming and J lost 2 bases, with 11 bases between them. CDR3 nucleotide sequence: TGTGCCAGCAGCTTCATGCGGGGGCCCTACGAGCAGTACTTC. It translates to CASSFMRGPYEQYF. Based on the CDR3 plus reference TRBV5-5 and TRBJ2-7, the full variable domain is DAGVTQSPTHLIKTRGQQVTLRCSPISGHKSVSWYQQVLGQGPQFIFQYYEKEERGRGNFPDRFSARQFPNYSSELNVNALLLGDSALYLCASSFMRGPYEQYFGPGTRLTVT.

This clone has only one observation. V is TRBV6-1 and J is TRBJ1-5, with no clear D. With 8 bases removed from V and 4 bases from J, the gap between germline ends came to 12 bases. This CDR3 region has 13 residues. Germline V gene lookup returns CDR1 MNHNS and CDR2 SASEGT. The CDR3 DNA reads TGTGCCAGCGGCAGCGAGGAGAATCAGCCCCAGCATTTT. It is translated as CASGSEENQPQHF.

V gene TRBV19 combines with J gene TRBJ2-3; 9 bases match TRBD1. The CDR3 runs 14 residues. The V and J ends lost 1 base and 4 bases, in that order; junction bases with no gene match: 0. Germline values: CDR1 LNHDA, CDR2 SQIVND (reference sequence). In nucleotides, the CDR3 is TGTGCCAGTAGTATAGGACAGGGGGCAGATACGCAGTATTTT. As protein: CASSIGQGADTQYF.

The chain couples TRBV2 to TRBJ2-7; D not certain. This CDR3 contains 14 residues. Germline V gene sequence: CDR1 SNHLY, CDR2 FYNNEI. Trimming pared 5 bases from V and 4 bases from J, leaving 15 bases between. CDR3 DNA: TGTGCCAGCAGTCGCTCGGGCCAGATATACGAGCAGTACTTC. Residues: CASSRSGQIYEQYF.

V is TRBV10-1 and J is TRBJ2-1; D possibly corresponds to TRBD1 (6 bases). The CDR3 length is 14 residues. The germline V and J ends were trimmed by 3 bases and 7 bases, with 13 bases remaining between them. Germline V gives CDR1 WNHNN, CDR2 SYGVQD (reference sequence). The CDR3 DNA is TGCGCCAGCAGTGACACCCAGGGGCTTAATGAGCAGTTCTTC. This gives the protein CASSDTQGLNEQFF.

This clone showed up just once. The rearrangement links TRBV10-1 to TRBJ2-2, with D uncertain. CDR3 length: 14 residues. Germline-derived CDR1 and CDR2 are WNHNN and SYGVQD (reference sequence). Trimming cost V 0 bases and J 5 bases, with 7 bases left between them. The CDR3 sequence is CASSESWGTGELFF. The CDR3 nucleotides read TGCGCCAGCAGTGAGTCCTGGGGAACCGGGGAGCTGTTTTTT.

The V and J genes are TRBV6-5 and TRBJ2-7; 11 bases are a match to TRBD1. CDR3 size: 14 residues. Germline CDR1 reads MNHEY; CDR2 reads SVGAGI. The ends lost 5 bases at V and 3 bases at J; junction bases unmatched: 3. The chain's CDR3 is CASSTGTGGYEQYF. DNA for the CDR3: TGTGCCAGCAGTACCGGGACAGGGGGCTACGAGCAGTACTTC.

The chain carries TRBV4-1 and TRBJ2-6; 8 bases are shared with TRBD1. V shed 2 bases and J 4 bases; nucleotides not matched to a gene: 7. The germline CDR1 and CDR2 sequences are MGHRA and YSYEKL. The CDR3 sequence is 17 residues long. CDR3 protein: CASSQPTGGVGANVLTF. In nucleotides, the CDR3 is TGCGCCAGCAGCCAACCCACAGGGGGAGTAGGGGCCAACGTCCTGACTTTC.

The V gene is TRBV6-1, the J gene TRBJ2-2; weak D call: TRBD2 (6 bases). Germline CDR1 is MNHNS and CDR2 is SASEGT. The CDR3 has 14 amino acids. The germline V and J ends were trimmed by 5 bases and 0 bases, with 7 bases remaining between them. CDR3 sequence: CASSRTTNTGELFF. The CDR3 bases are TGTGCCAGCAGTCGGACTACGAACACCGGGGAGCTGTTTTTT.

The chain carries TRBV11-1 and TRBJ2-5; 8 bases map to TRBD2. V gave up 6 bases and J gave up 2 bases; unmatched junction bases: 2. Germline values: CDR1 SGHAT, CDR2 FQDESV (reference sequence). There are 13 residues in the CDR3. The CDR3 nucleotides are TGTGCCAGCAGTCGCGGGGGGCAAGAGACCCAGTACTTC. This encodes CASSRGGQETQYF. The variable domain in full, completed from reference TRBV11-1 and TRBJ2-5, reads EAEVAQSPRYKITEKSQAVAFWCDPISGHATLYWYRQILGQGPELLVQFQDESVVDDSQLPKDRFSAERLKGVDSTLKIQPAELGDSAMYLCASSRGGQETQYFGPGTRLLVL.

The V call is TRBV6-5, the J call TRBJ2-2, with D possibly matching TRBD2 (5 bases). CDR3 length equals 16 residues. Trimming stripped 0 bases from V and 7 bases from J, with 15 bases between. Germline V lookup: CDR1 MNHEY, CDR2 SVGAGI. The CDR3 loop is CASSYSSTRIGGELFF. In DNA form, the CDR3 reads TGTGCCAGCAGTTACTCGAGTACTAGAATTGGCGGGGAGCTGTTTTTT.

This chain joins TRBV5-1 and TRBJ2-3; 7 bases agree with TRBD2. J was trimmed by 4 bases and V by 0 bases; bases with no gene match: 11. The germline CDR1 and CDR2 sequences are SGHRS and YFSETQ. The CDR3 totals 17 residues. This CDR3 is CASSLASSGGGPDTQYF. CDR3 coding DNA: TGCGCCAGCAGCTTGGCCTCTAGTGGGGGAGGGCCAGATACGCAGTATTTT.

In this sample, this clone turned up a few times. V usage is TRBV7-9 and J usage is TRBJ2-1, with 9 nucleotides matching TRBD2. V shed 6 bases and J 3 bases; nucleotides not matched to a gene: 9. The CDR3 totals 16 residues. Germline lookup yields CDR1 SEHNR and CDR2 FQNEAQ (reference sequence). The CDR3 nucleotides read TGTGCCAGCAGTTCGGGACTAGCCCCACTCTACAATGAGCAGTTCTTC. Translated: CASSSGLAPLYNEQFF.

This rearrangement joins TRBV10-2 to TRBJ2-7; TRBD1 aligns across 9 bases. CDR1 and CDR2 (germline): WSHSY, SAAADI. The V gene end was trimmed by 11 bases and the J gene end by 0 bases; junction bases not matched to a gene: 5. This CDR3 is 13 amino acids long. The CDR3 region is CAAGTGLSYEQYF. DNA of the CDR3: TGCGCCGCAGGGACAGGGCTCTCCTACGAGCAGTACTTC.

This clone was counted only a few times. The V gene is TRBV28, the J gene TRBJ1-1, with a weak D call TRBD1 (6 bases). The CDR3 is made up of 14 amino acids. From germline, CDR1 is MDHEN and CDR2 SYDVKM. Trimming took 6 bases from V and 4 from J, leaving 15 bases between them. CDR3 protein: CASRNQGSSTEAFF. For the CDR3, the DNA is TGTGCCAGCAGAAATCAGGGGAGTTCCACTGAAGCTTTCTTT.

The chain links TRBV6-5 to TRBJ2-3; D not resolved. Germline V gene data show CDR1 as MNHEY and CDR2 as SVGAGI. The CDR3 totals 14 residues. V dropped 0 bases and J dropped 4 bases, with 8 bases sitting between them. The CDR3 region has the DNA TGTGCCAGCAGTTACTCGACGGTTGCAGATACGCAGTATTTT. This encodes CASSYSTVADTQYF.

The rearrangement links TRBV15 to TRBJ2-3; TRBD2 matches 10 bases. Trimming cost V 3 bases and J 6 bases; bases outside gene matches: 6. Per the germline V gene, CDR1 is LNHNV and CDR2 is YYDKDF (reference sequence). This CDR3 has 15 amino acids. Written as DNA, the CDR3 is TGTGCCACCAGCAGGTTCACTAGCGGGGATGATACGCAGTATTTT. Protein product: CATSRFTSGDDTQYF.

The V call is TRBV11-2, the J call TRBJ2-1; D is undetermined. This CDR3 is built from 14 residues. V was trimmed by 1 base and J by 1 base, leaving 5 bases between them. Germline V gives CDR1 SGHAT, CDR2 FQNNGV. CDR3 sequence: CASSLATSYNEQFF. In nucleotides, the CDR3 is TGTGCCAGCAGCTTAGCGACATCCTACAATGAGCAGTTCTTC.